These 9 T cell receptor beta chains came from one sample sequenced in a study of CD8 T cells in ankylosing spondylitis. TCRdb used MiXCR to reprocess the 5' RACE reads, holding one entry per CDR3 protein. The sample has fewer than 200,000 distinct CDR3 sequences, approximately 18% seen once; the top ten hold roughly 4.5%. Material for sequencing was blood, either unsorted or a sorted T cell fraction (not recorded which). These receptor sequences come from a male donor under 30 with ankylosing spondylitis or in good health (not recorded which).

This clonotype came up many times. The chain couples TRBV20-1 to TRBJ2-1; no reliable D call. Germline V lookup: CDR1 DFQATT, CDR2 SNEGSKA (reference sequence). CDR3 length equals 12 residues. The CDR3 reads CMWRFSYNEQFF. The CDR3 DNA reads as TGCATGTGGCGGTTCTCCTACAATGAGCAGTTCTTC.

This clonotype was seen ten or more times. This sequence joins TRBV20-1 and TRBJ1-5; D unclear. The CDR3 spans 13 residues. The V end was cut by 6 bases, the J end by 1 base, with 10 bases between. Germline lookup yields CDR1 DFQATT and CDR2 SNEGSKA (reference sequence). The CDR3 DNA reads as TGCAGTGCCACCACAGACAGCAATCAGCCCCAGCATTTT. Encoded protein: CSATTDSNQPQHF.

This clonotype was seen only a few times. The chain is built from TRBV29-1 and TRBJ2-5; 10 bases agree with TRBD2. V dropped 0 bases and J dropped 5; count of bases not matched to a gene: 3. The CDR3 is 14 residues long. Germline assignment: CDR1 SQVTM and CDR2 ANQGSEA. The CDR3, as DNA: TGCAGCGTTGAAGAAGCGGGAGGGTCGGAGACCCAGTACTTC. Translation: CSVEEAGGSETQYF.

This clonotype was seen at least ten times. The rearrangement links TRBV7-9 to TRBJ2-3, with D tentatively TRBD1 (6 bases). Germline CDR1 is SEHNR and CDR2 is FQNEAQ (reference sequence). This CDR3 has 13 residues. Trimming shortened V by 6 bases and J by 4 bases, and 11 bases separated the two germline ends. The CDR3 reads CASSARGPDTQYF. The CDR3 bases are TGTGCCAGCAGTGCCAGGGGCCCAGATACGCAGTATTTT.

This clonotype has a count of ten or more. CDR3 sequence (DNA): TGTGCCGCTTGGCCGGGGGAGCGTGATAATGAGCAGTTCTTC. It yields the protein CAAWPGERDNEQFF. The chain recombines TRBV6-5 with TRBJ2-1, with a weak D call TRBD2 (6 bases). The CDR3 runs 14 residues. The germline V gene has CDR1 MNHEY and CDR2 SVGAGI. Trimming shortened V by 11 bases and J by 7 bases, and 21 bases separated the two germline ends.

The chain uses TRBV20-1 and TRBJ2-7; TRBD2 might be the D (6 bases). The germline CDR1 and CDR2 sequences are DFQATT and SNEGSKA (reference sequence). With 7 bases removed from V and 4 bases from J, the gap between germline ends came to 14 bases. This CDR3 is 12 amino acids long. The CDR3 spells CSVPGLLYEQYF. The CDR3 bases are TGCAGTGTTCCGGGACTCCTATACGAGCAGTACTTC.

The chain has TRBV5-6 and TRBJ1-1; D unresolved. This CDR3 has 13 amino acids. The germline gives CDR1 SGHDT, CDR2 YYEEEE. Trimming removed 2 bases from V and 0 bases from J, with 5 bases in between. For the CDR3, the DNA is TGTGCCAGCAGCTTCCTACTGAACACTGAAGCTTTCTTT. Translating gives CASSFLLNTEAFF.

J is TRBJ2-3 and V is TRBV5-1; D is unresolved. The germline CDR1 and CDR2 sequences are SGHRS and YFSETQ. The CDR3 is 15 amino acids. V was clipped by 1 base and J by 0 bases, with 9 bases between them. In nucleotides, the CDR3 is TGCGCCAGCAGCTTGATCAGGCCTAGCACAGATACGCAGTATTTT. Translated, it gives CASSLIRPSTDTQYF.

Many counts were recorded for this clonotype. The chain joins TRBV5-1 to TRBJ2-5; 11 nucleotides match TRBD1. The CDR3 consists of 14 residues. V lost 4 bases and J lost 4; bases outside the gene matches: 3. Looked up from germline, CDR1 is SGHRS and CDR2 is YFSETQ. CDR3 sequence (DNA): TGCGCCAGCAGCCCAGGACAGGGGGCAGAGACCCAGTACTTC. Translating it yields CASSPGQGAETQYF. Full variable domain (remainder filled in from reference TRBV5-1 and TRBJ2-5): KAGVTQTPRYLIKTRGQQVTLSCSPISGHRSVSWYQQTPGQGLQFLFEYFSETQRNKGNFPGRFSGRQFSNSRSEMNVSTLELGDSALYLCASSPGQGAETQYFGPGTRLLVL.